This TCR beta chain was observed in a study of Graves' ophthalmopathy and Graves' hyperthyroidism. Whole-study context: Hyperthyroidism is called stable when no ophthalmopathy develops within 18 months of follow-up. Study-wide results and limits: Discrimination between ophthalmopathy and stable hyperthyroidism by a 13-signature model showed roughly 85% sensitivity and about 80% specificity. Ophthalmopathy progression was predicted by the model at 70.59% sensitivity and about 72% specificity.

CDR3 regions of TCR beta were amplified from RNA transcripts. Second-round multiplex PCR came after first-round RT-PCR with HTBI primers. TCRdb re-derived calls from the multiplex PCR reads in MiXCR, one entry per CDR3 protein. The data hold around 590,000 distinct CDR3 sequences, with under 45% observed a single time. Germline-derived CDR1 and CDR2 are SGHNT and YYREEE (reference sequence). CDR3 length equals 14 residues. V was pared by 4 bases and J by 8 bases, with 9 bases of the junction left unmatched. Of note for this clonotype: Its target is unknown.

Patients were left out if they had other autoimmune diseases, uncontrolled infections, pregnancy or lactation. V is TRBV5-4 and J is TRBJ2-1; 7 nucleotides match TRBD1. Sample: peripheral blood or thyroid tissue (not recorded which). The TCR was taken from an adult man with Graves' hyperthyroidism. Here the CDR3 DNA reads TGTGCCAGCAGCGCGATAATAACAGGGGATGAGCAGTTCTTC. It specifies CASSAIITGDEQFF.